The T cell receptor (beta chain) described here comes from a study of shared clonotypes between healthy human individuals. Overall study context: Used for every donor were three CD4 naive, three CD4 memory, two CD8 naive and one CD8 memory plate. Findings and caveats of the study: Clonotypes which were not shared had lower generation probabilities than clonotypes that all four donors shared.

Generated by immunoSEQ multiplex PCR, the TCRdb table keeps only in-frame clones and is missing some. The table lists over 1.5 million clones, approximately 98% of them singletons. Concerning this clone: Antigen specificity is unknown.

Trimming removed 8 bases at V and 2 bases at J, with 16 bases between. Germline V gene sequence: CDR1 MDHEN, CDR2 SYDVKM. The CDR3 loop spans 15 amino acids. The source is a man aged 25-45 years in good health. V is TRBV28 and J is TRBJ2-4; D uncertain. The sample consisted of naive CD4+ T cells sorted from blood. As to subset: CD45RA+ positively selected. The CDR3 here is CASYPRRLTKNIQYF. As DNA, the CDR3 is TGTGCCAGCTACCCCAGGCGATTAACCAAAAACATTCAGTACTTC.